This T cell receptor beta chain came from a study of regulatory T cells in long-lasting Graves disease. Study results and limitations: Persistent Graves' patients showed reduced TCR diversity versus newly diagnosed patients. Favored usage of TRBV28, TRBJ1-2 and TRBJ2-5 was recorded in persistent disease.

Both iRepertoire HTBI primers and Arm-PCR of CDR3 regions were used to build the TCR beta libraries. One entry per CDR3 protein results from TCRdb running MiXCR on the multiplex PCR reads. This table holds around 450,000 distinct CDR3 sequences, about 15% found once. Sample time point: newly diagnosed GD, antithyroid drugs for less than 3 months. PBMC-derived RNA was used for the TCR library. Germline loops: CDR1 DFQATT, CDR2 SNEGSKA (reference sequence). V lost 6 bases, J lost 1 base, and 13 bases lay in between. CDR3 length: 14 amino acids. In its sample, this clonotype was seen a few times. Its antigen is unidentified. Another study also made use of these data, one on T cells in Graves' hyperthyroidism and ophthalmopathy. Turning to that study: Ophthalmopathy got predicted by the model a median about six months before its onset.

The gene calls are TRBV20-1 and TRBJ2-1, with D possibly being TRBD1 (6 bases). This sequence was found in a woman in her 30s with Graves disease. The source material was peripheral blood mononuclear cells (PBMCs), sampled at new diagnosis, from a patient treated with antithyroid drugs. CDR3 nucleotides: TGCAGTGCGTGGACAGCCTGGTCCTACAATGAGCAGTTCTTC. This translates into CSAWTAWSYNEQFF.